These 22 T cell receptor beta chains were all obtained from the same sample, sequenced in a study of response to subunit inactivated influenza vaccine. TCRdb ran MiXCR on the RT-PCR reads and lists one entry per CDR3 protein. This sample yields about 570,000 distinct CDR3 sequences, of which approximately 10% are seen a single time; 11% belongs to the top ten. This sample also appeared in a second study, on T cells expressing NK-cell markers. That study adds: Production of TCR beta cDNA relied on 5'RACE template switching with UMIs.

The sample here was PBMCs from blood, taken on the day of vaccination. The origin of the receptors is a man in his fifties who received an inactivated influenza vaccine.

In this sample, this clonotype turned up many times. The chain links TRBV12-3 or TRBV12-4 to TRBJ2-1, with D hard to call. The V gene lost 2 bases and the J gene lost 9 bases, with 8 bases spanning the gap. The CDR3 spans 12 residues. The CDR3 region is CASSLPWGEQFF. CDR3 coding DNA: TGTGCCAGCAGTTTACCGTGGGGTGAGCAGTTCTTC.

This chain links TRBV28 with TRBJ1-1; D is uncertain. V was pared by 2 bases and J by 0 bases, with 7 bases between. The CDR3 extends over 14 amino acids. Germline V gene lookup returns CDR1 MDHEN and CDR2 SYDVKM. The CDR3 DNA is TGTGCCAGCAGTTTAATGGAACTGAACACTGAAGCTTTCTTT. Encoded protein: CASSLMELNTEAFF.

This clonotype was seen more than once but under ten times. The chain has TRBV12-3 or TRBV12-4 and TRBJ1-6; D ambiguous. The CDR3 length is 16 residues. With 1 base removed from V and 5 bases from J, the gap between germline ends came to 12 bases. This chain's CDR3 is CASSLESPWNNSPLHF. CDR3 sequence (DNA): TGTGCCAGCAGTTTAGAGTCCCCCTGGAATAATTCACCCCTCCACTTT.

In its sample, this clonotype was seen a few times. The chain is built from TRBV29-1 and TRBJ2-2, with TRBD1 as a possible D gene (5 bases). Germline loops: CDR1 SQVTM, CDR2 ANQGSEA. There are 13 residues in the CDR3. The V and J ends lost 1 base and 6 bases respectively, with 9 bases between them. CDR3 in DNA: TGCAGCGTTGAAGCAGGGAAAGCCGGGGAGCTGTTTTTT. This translates into CSVEAGKAGELFF.

The J gene is TRBJ2-7, the V gene TRBV7-9; TRBD2 agrees at 14 bases. V lost 2 bases to trimming and J lost 6 bases; unmatched junction nucleotides: 3. CDR1 is SEHNR and CDR2 is FQNEAQ in the germline V gene (reference sequence). The CDR3 runs 15 residues. CDR3: CASSLPGLAGGEQYF. Here the CDR3 DNA reads TGTGCCAGCAGCTTACCCGGACTAGCGGGGGGCGAGCAGTACTTC.

Remarks on this clonotype: Germline is not matched at one junction end, which may reflect a read error. The chain carries TRBV7-2 and TRBJ2-7; TRBD2 agrees at 7 bases. The CDR3 consists of 13 residues. Looked up from germline, CDR1 is SGHTA and CDR2 is FQGNSA. The CDR3 loop is CASSVAGPYEQYF. CDR3 sequence (DNA): TGTGCCAGCAGCGTAGCGGGCCCCTACGAGCAGTACTTC.

This clonotype has ten or more counts. This sequence joins TRBV20-1 and TRBJ2-1; tentative D call: TRBD1 (6 bases). The CDR3 runs to 14 residues. Germline assignment: CDR1 DFQATT and CDR2 SNEGSKA (reference sequence). Between the trimmed V and J ends, which lost 5 bases and 3 bases, there was a span of 14 bases. The chain's CDR3 is CSAQNGQNYNEQFF. As DNA, the CDR3 is TGCAGTGCTCAAAACGGACAGAACTACAATGAGCAGTTCTTC.

This chain connects TRBV7-9 to TRBJ1-3; maybe TRBD1 (5 bases). The CDR3 covers 13 residues. The germline V gene has CDR1 SEHNR and CDR2 FQNEAQ (reference sequence). V was cut by 5 bases and J by 6 bases, with 11 bases left in between. The CDR3, as DNA: TGTGCCAGCAGCCGAGGGGCGTCAAACACCATATATTTT. It is translated as CASSRGASNTIYF. The full variable domain, its missing parts supplied by reference TRBV7-9 and TRBJ1-3, is DTGVSQNPRHKITKRGQNVTFRCDPISEHNRLYWYRQTLGQGPEFLTYFQNEAQLEKSRLLSDRFSAERPKGSFSTLEIQRTEQGDSAMYLCASSRGASNTIYFGEGSWLTVV.

This clonotype occurred many times. V is TRBV12-3 or TRBV12-4 and J is TRBJ1-3; D call uncertain. Trimming stripped 7 bases from V and 7 bases from J, with 8 bases between. The CDR3 runs 11 residues. This CDR3 is CASTLLNTIYF. The CDR3, as DNA: TGTGCCAGCACCCTATTGAACACCATATATTTT.

This clonotype appeared a few times. The chain combines TRBV20-1 with TRBJ1-1; a possible D gene is TRBD1 (5 bases). This CDR3 region has 12 residues. The V end lost 4 bases, the J end lost 1 base, and 7 bases lay between the germline ends. The germline V gene has CDR1 DFQATT and CDR2 SNEGSKA (reference sequence). The DNA for the CDR3 is TGCAGTGCTACCGACAGGAACACTGAAGCTTTCTTT. Its translation is CSATDRNTEAFF.

This sequence joins TRBV7-9 and TRBJ2-7, with TRBD2 matching over 9 bases. Germline lookup yields CDR1 SEHNR and CDR2 FQNEAQ (reference sequence). The J segment lost 3 bases and the V segment lost 4 bases, leaving 7 bases of the junction unmatched. The CDR3 has 15 residues. The CDR3 sequence: CASSSASGKDYEQYF. The DNA for the CDR3 is TGTGCCAGCAGCTCCGCTAGCGGGAAAGACTACGAGCAGTACTTC.

Only a few counts were recorded for this clonotype. This rearrangement joins TRBV7-2 to TRBJ1-5; D gene unclear. Germline CDR1 reads SGHTA; CDR2 reads FQGNSA. The CDR3 runs to 15 residues. With 1 base removed from V and 1 base from J, the gap between germline ends came to 8 bases. This CDR3 reads CASSLVGQSNQPQHF. CDR3 sequence (DNA): TGTGCCAGCAGCTTAGTAGGCCAGAGCAATCAGCCCCAGCATTTT.

A few counts support this clonotype. The chain recombines TRBV6-1 with TRBJ2-6; a possible D gene is TRBD2 (6 bases). The V end lost 6 bases, the J end lost 3 bases, and 9 bases lay between the germline ends. Germline V gene sequence: CDR1 MNHNS, CDR2 SASEGT. The CDR3 totals 14 residues. The chain's CDR3 is CASRGLGGANVLTF. The CDR3 DNA sequence: TGTGCCAGCAGGGGACTGGGTGGGGCCAACGTCCTGACTTTC.

This clonotype was seen a handful of times. The chain's CDR3 is CASSAEVAEKLFF. The CDR3 DNA sequence: TGTGCCAGCAGCGCCGAGGTAGCCGAAAAACTGTTTTTT. This chain links TRBV7-2 with TRBJ1-4; D gene unclear. CDR1 and CDR2 from the germline V gene are SGHTA and FQGNSA. The germline V and J ends were trimmed by 5 bases and 8 bases, with 12 bases remaining between them. This CDR3 has 13 residues.

This clonotype came up a few times. The J gene is TRBJ2-3, the V gene TRBV29-1; D not resolved. Germline CDR1 and CDR2: SQVTM and ANQGSEA. V was shortened by 4 bases and J by 6 bases, with 11 bases between the two germline ends. There are 12 residues in the CDR3. For the CDR3, the DNA is TGCAGCGTTGTTGTGGGCGGCGATACGCAGTATTTT. Its protein is CSVVVGGDTQYF.

This chain uses TRBV3-1 with TRBJ2-5; D is possibly TRBD2 (5 bases). The CDR3 consists of 13 residues. The germline CDR1 and CDR2 sequences are LGHDT and YNNKEL (reference sequence). V was cut by 3 bases and J by 2 bases, with 7 bases left in between. The CDR3 here is CASSHRRQETQYF. The CDR3 DNA reads TGTGCCAGCAGCCATAGGAGGCAAGAGACCCAGTACTTC.

There are a few counts of this clonotype. The genes are TRBV20-1 and TRBJ2-3; 11 nucleotides agree with TRBD2. The trim removed 2 bases at V and 4 bases at J, leaving 11 bases unmatched. Germline loops: CDR1 DFQATT, CDR2 SNEGSKA (reference sequence). CDR3 length: 17 residues. CDR3 amino acids: CSARPRTSGSLPDTQYF. The CDR3 DNA reads as TGCAGTGCTAGACCTCGAACTAGCGGGAGCTTGCCAGATACGCAGTATTTT.

This clonotype has more than one count but fewer than ten. The chain is built from TRBV5-6 and TRBJ2-4, with a tentative D call TRBD2 (5 bases). Trimming cost V 3 bases and J 8 bases, with 18 bases left between them. Germline CDR1 is SGHDT and CDR2 is YYEEEE. This CDR3 spans 15 amino acids. The DNA of the CDR3 is TGTGCCAGCAGCTCCGACTTCGGGATCTGGGACATTCAGTACTTC. Translation: CASSSDFGIWDIQYF.

This chain connects TRBV7-9 to TRBJ2-1; the D call may be TRBD1 or TRBD2 (5 bases each). The CDR3 totals 14 residues. The V gene lost 3 bases and the J gene lost 6 bases, with 12 bases spanning the gap. CDR1 is SEHNR, CDR2 FQNEAQ, per germline (reference sequence). In DNA, the CDR3 is TGTGCCAGCAGCTTGGGGACGGCATCCAATGAGCAGTTCTTC. Protein sequence: CASSLGTASNEQFF.

This chain uses TRBV4-2 with TRBJ2-2, with TRBD2 matching 11 bases. This CDR3 contains 18 residues. Trimming cost V 1 base and J 3 bases; bases outside gene matches: 7. The germline V gene encodes CDR1 LGHNA and CDR2 YNFKEQ. CDR3 in amino acids: CASSQGLAGGLYTGELFF. CDR3 sequence (DNA): TGTGCCAGCAGCCAAGGTCTAGCGGGAGGCTTATACACCGGGGAGCTGTTTTTT.

This clonotype was detected only a few times. This rearrangement joins TRBV18 to TRBJ1-1; D call uncertain. The CDR3 loop spans 18 amino acids. V lost 5 bases and J 4 bases, leaving 26 bases between the germline ends. The germline CDR1 and CDR2 sequences are KGHSH and LQKENI. The CDR3 loop reads CASSSQDPGGVPTTEAFF. The CDR3, as DNA: TGTGCCAGCTCATCCCAAGACCCGGGTGGGGTTCCGACCACTGAAGCTTTCTTT.

The genes are TRBV6-5 and TRBJ2-2; D not certain. This CDR3 contains 15 residues. Trimming left V 0 bases short and J 1 base short, with 6 bases between. CDR1 is MNHEY and CDR2 is SVGAGI in the germline V gene. CDR3 residues: CASSYSSGNTGELFF. The CDR3 nucleotides read TGTGCCAGCAGTTACTCGAGTGGGAACACCGGGGAGCTGTTTTTT.